One sample yielded the 30 T cell receptor beta chains listed below, sequenced in a study of cytomegalovirus exposure and HLA in healthy donors. 13 Jbeta primers and 60 Vbeta primers were used for the PCR. The repertoire was sequenced with immunoSEQ multiplex PCR; TCRdb's copy has only in-frame clones and lacks some. The table has approximately 150,000 clones, around 85% seen once. Sequences were obtained from PBMCs. The receptors derive from a woman in her 30s in good health and CMV-seronegative.

The rearrangement links TRBV6-1 to TRBJ2-7; possible D gene TRBD2, 7 bases. The CDR3 loop spans 13 amino acids. With 6 bases removed from V and 7 bases from J, the gap between germline ends came to 16 bases. CDR1 MNHNS and CDR2 SASEGT come from the germline V gene. This CDR3 is CASRTRGAGEQYF. Here the CDR3 DNA reads TGTGCCAGCAGAACACGGGGGGCGGGGGAGCAGTACTTC.

The gene calls are TRBV29-1 and TRBJ2-3, with 7 bases identical to TRBD2. The CDR3 runs to 11 residues. Unmatched junction bases numbered 1, after V lost 5 bases and J lost 5 bases. CDR1 and CDR2 from the germline V gene are SQVTM and ANQGSEA. CDR3 residues: CSVREGDTQYF. The CDR3 coding sequence is TGCAGCGTTAGGGAGGGAGATACGCAGTATTTT.

A few counts support this clone. The chain combines TRBV7-9 with TRBJ2-3; 13 positions match TRBD2. CDR3 length: 16 amino acids. Germline V gene lookup returns CDR1 SEHNR and CDR2 FQNEAQ (reference sequence). J gave up 2 bases and V 5 bases, and 4 bases lay outside the gene matches. CDR3: CASSPGLAGNTDTQYF. CDR3 nucleotides: TGTGCCAGCAGCCCGGGACTAGCGGGAAACACAGATACGCAGTATTTT.

The chain employs TRBV27 and TRBJ1-3, with a possible D match to TRBD1 (6 bases). V was cut by 5 bases and J by 8 bases, with 22 bases left in between. The germline gives CDR1 MNHEY, CDR2 SMNVEV (reference sequence). CDR3 length equals 16 residues. CDR3 region: CASSPSPGHLGYTIYF. The CDR3, as DNA: TGTGCCAGCAGTCCCAGCCCGGGACATCTTGGCTACACCATATATTTT.

V usage is TRBV5-1 and J usage is TRBJ1-1; D may be TRBD1 (6 bases). From germline, CDR1 is SGHRS and CDR2 YFSETQ. Trimming shortened V by 0 bases and J by 0 bases, and 12 bases separated the two germline ends. The CDR3 extends over 16 amino acids. In DNA, the CDR3 is TGCGCCAGCAGCTTGGCCTCAGGGGCACTGAACACTGAAGCTTTCTTT. Encoded protein: CASSLASGALNTEAFF.

The chain has TRBV28 and TRBJ1-1; possibly TRBD1 for D (6 bases). Trimming removed 3 bases at V and 11 bases at J, with 10 bases between. CDR1 and CDR2 (germline): MDHEN, SYDVKM. The CDR3 totals 11 residues. The CDR3 coding sequence is TGTGCCAGCAGTTTCCAGGGGTTGGCTTTCTTT. Translating it yields CASSFQGLAFF.

This sequence joins TRBV5-6 and TRBJ1-4; 8 bases agree with TRBD1. CDR1 and CDR2 (germline): SGHDT, YYEEEE. The CDR3 has 13 residues. The V gene end was trimmed by 0 bases and the J gene end by 14 bases; junction bases not matched to a gene: 6. CDR3 bases: TGTGCCAGCAGCTTGGGAGGGGACAGGACCCTGTTTTTT. It is translated as CASSLGGDRTLFF.

V is TRBV11-2 and J is TRBJ2-7; TRBD1 might be the D (5 bases). This CDR3 has 15 amino acids. Trimming stripped 0 bases from V and 0 bases from J, with 9 bases between. Germline V gene lookup returns CDR1 SGHAT and CDR2 FQNNGV. In DNA form, the CDR3 reads TGTGCCAGCAGCTTAGATTTAGGACACTCCTACGAGCAGTACTTC. Translating it yields CASSLDLGHSYEQYF.

J is TRBJ2-7 and V is TRBV7-8; D assignment may be TRBD1 or TRBD2 (6 bases each). The CDR3 length is 14 residues. In germline, CDR1 is SGHVS, CDR2 FQNEAQ. Trimming took off 5 bases at V and 7 bases at J, with 18 bases between the two ends. The CDR3 region is CASSIGGQGSEQYF. CDR3 nucleotide sequence: TGTGCCAGCAGCATAGGGGGGCAGGGATCAGAGCAGTACTTC.

V and J are TRBV6-5 and TRBJ1-1, with 7 nucleotides matching TRBD1. The CDR3 runs to 13 residues. CDR1 and CDR2 from the germline V gene are MNHEY and SVGAGI. Losses at the gene ends were 7 bases for V and 5 bases for J; bases not matched to a gene: 7. CDR3 loop: CASTNDRATEAFF. CDR3 sequence (DNA): TGTGCCAGCACCAACGACAGGGCAACTGAAGCTTTCTTT.

The V and J genes are TRBV10-2 and TRBJ1-4, with D perhaps matching TRBD1 (6 bases). V was pared by 6 bases and J by 5 bases, with 22 bases between. CDR3 length equals 17 residues. The germline V gene encodes CDR1 WSHSY and CDR2 SAAADI. The CDR3 spells CASRGVSRGYRNEKLFF. The CDR3 coding sequence is TGCGCCAGCAGGGGAGTAAGCAGGGGATATAGAAATGAAAAACTGTTTTTT.

The rearrangement links TRBV15 to TRBJ1-4; unclear D gene. V lost 7 bases to trimming and J lost 7 bases, with 10 bases between them. CDR1 is LNHNV and CDR2 is YYDKDF in the germline V gene (reference sequence). The CDR3 is 12 amino acids. As DNA, the CDR3 is TGTGCCACCACTCCCGGTTTTGAAAAACTGTTTTTT. It translates to CATTPGFEKLFF.

As DNA, the CDR3 is TGTGCCAGTAGTATAGATGGCGGCAACTCTGGGGCCAACGTCCTGACTTTC. It encodes CASSIDGGNSGANVLTF. This chain links TRBV19 with TRBJ2-6; unclear D gene. The CDR3 is 17 amino acids. Germline-derived CDR1 and CDR2 are LNHDA and SQIVND (reference sequence). Trimming stripped 0 bases from V and 0 bases from J, with 9 bases between. Together with reference TRBV19 and TRBJ2-6, the CDR3 gives the full variable domain: DGGITQSPKYLFRKEGQNVTLSCEQNLNHDAMYWYRQDPGQGLRLIYYSQIVNDFQKGDIAEGYSVSREKKESFPLTVTSAQKNPTAFYLCASSIDGGNSGANVLTFGAGSRLTVL.

Written as DNA, the CDR3 is TGTGCCAGCAGCATGACTAGCGGGAGGGCCCAAGATACGCAGTATTTT. Residues: CASSMTSGRAQDTQYF. The chain joins TRBV7-2 to TRBJ2-3; 14 positions agree with TRBD2. Germline V gene data show CDR1 as SGHTA and CDR2 as FQGNSA. Trimming took 5 bases from V and 5 from J; bases not matched to a gene: 6. The CDR3 has 16 residues. The full variable domain, with the rest looked up from reference TRBV7-2 and TRBJ2-3, is GAGVSQSPSNKVTEKGKDVELRCDPISGHTALYWYRQSLGQGLEFLIYFQGNSAPDKSGLPSDRFSAERTGGSVSTLTIQRTQQEDSAVYLCASSMTSGRAQDTQYFGPGTRLTVL.

This clone was seen only once. The V call is TRBV2, the J call TRBJ1-5; D gene uncertain. Germline lookup yields CDR1 SNHLY and CDR2 FYNNEI. V was trimmed by 5 bases and J by 8 bases, leaving 13 bases between them. The CDR3 has 13 residues. This CDR3 is CASSRLQREPQHF. CDR3 bases: TGTGCCAGCAGTCGGTTGCAACGGGAGCCCCAGCATTTT. The complete variable domain, with remaining parts taken from reference TRBV2 and TRBJ1-5, reads EPEVTQTPSHQVTQMGQEVILRCVPISNHLYFYWYRQILGQKVEFLVSFYNNEISEKSEIFDDQFSVERPDGSNFTLKIRSTKLEDSAMYFCASSRLQREPQHFGDGTRLSIL.

The rearrangement joins TRBV5-1 to TRBJ2-3, with 9 bases fitting TRBD2. After removal of 1 base from V and 5 bases from J, the junction contained 5 bases not matched to a gene. In germline, CDR1 is SGHRS, CDR2 YFSETQ. The CDR3 runs 15 residues. This CDR3 reads CASSLPSGEIDTQYF. CDR3 coding DNA: TGCGCCAGCAGCTTGCCTAGCGGGGAAATAGATACGCAGTATTTT.

The chain recombines TRBV30 with TRBJ1-1; D uncertain. Germline-derived CDR1 and CDR2 are GTSNPN and SVGIG (reference sequence). The CDR3 contains 13 residues. V was shortened by 5 bases and J by 7 bases, with 17 bases between the two germline ends. The CDR3 DNA reads TGTGCCTGGGGTGGTCTGATGGAGGGTGAAGCTTTCTTT. Translating gives CAWGGLMEGEAFF. The full variable domain, its missing parts supplied by reference TRBV30 and TRBJ1-1, is SQTIHQWPATLVQPVGSPLSLECTVEGTSNPNLYWYRQAAGRGLQLLFYSVGIGQISSEVPQNLSASRPQDRQFILSSKKLLLSDSGFYLCAWGGLMEGEAFFGQGTRLTVV.

J is TRBJ1-6 and V is TRBV7-8; TRBD1 matches at 7 bases. CDR1 SGHVS and CDR2 FQNEAQ come from the germline V gene. The CDR3 is made up of 15 amino acids. The trim removed 5 bases at V and 7 bases at J, leaving 8 bases unmatched. The CDR3 spells CASSHGDRINSPLHF. CDR3 nucleotides: TGTGCCAGCAGCCATGGGGACAGAATCAATTCACCCCTCCACTTT.

In its sample, this clone was seen once. This rearrangement joins TRBV29-1 to TRBJ2-7, with 9 nucleotides matching TRBD2. This CDR3 has 13 residues. The V and J ends lost 4 bases and 2 bases, in that order; junction bases with no gene match: 3. CDR1 and CDR2 from the germline V gene are SQVTM and ANQGSEA. Written as DNA, the CDR3 is TGCAGCGTTGGGCCTAGCGGGGCCTACGAGCAGTACTTC. Translated: CSVGPSGAYEQYF.

V usage is TRBV5-1 and J usage is TRBJ2-1; 8 bases fit TRBD2. CDR3 length: 15 residues. Per the germline V gene, CDR1 is SGHRS and CDR2 is YFSETQ. Trimming at V came to 6 bases and at J to 7 bases, leaving 12 bases not matched to a gene. CDR3 coding DNA: TGCGCCAGCACGACAGCGGGAGCTCGGGTAAATGAGCAGTTCTTC. This codes for CASTTAGARVNEQFF.

This chain links TRBV28 with TRBJ1-3; no clear D gene. Germline V gene lookup returns CDR1 MDHEN and CDR2 SYDVKM. V dropped 6 bases and J dropped 0 bases, with 24 bases sitting between them. The CDR3 is 19 residues long. The CDR3 DNA reads as TGTGCCAGCAGCCAAAGGTACGTCCGGGTTACGAGCTCTGGAAACACCATATATTTT. Translating it yields CASSQRYVRVTSSGNTIYF.

The DNA for the CDR3 is TGCGCCAGCAGCCAAGTGGGGACTAGCGGGAGGAATGAGCAGTTCTTC. Its protein is CASSQVGTSGRNEQFF. This chain connects TRBV4-1 to TRBJ2-1, with TRBD2 matching 15 bases. The CDR3 sequence is 16 residues long. Germline assignment: CDR1 MGHRA and CDR2 YSYEKL. Unmatched junction bases numbered 2, after V lost 1 base and J lost 7 bases.

This chain uses TRBV5-5 with TRBJ1-1; D uncertain. Germline loops: CDR1 SGHKS, CDR2 YYEKEE (reference sequence). The CDR3 spans 14 residues. The ends were cut back, 0 bases at V and 2 bases at J, with 8 bases in the middle. The CDR3 protein is CASSLGHQNTEAFF. The CDR3 bases are TGTGCCAGCAGCTTGGGACACCAAAACACTGAAGCTTTCTTT.

The V call is TRBV6-1, the J call TRBJ1-6; D not resolved. This CDR3 comprises 13 residues. CDR1 is MNHNS, CDR2 SASEGT, per germline. The V gene lost 0 bases and the J gene lost 7 bases, with 4 bases spanning the gap. The CDR3, as DNA: TGTGCCAGCAGTGAAGCGAGAAATTCACCCCTCCACTTT. Amino acids: CASSEARNSPLHF.

The chain carries TRBV2 and TRBJ1-4; 9 bases match TRBD1. The V and J ends lost 3 bases and 4 bases, in that order; junction bases with no gene match: 0. Per the germline V gene, CDR1 is SNHLY and CDR2 is FYNNEI. The CDR3 spans 14 residues. The CDR3 nucleotides are TGTGCCAGCAGTGAGGGACAGGGTAATGAAAAACTGTTTTTT. Translating it yields CASSEGQGNEKLFF.

V gene TRBV7-9 combines with J gene TRBJ2-1; a possible D gene is TRBD1 (6 bases). The CDR3 is made up of 13 amino acids. CDR1 and CDR2 from the germline V gene are SEHNR and FQNEAQ (reference sequence). V lost 6 bases, J lost 5 bases, and 11 bases lay in between. The CDR3 nucleotides read TGTGCCAGCAGAAGGACAGCGGACAATGAGCAGTTCTTC. Amino acid sequence: CASRRTADNEQFF.

The chain is built from TRBV9 and TRBJ2-7; D gene unclear. Germline V gene data show CDR1 as SGDLS and CDR2 as YYNGEE. V was pared by 3 bases and J by 4 bases, with 14 bases between. The CDR3 length is 14 residues. The CDR3 sequence is CASSGLLGSYEQYF. For the CDR3, the DNA is TGTGCCAGCAGCGGCTTACTGGGCTCATACGAGCAGTACTTC.

The rearrangement uses TRBV19 and TRBJ1-6; D is possibly TRBD1 (6 bases). The germline CDR1 and CDR2 sequences are LNHDA and SQIVND (reference sequence). Trimming pared 2 bases from V and 1 base from J, leaving 9 bases between. The CDR3 is 16 residues long. DNA of the CDR3: TGTGCCAGTAGTATACACAGGGTGTCCTATAATTCACCCCTCCACTTT. It yields the protein CASSIHRVSYNSPLHF.

The J gene is TRBJ2-7, the V gene TRBV25-1, with 11 bases lining up with TRBD2. The trim removed 9 bases at V and 0 bases at J, leaving 4 bases unmatched. The CDR3 is 14 amino acids. CDR1 and CDR2 (germline): MGHDK, SYGVNS. The CDR3 DNA reads as TGTGCCAGTAGCGGGAGGGACGGCTCCTACGAGCAGTACTTC. It translates to CASSGRDGSYEQYF.

V and J are TRBV7-9 and TRBJ1-1; D call uncertain. This CDR3 has 17 residues. Between the trimmed V and J ends, which lost 3 bases and 0 bases, there was a span of 17 bases. Germline CDR1 and CDR2: SEHNR and FQNEAQ (reference sequence). The CDR3 nucleotides read TGTGCCAGCAGCTTTCGGGGTATCACCACCATGAACACTGAAGCTTTCTTT. This sequence encodes CASSFRGITTMNTEAFF.